This TCR beta chain was profiled in a study of T-cell memory formation after mild COVID-19. Study summary: Clustering of TCRs was largely donor specific.

Study-level results: Clones contracting over day 15 to 85 were CD4/CD8 balanced, with later expanders leaning CD4+. CD4+ contracting clones lay mainly in CM and EM, CD8+ ones in EMRA. Pre-infection memory already had some responding clones, implying cross-reactive memory joined.

Germline-derived CDR1 and CDR2 are MDHEN and SYDVKM. This CDR3 has 15 residues. Of note for this clonotype: The antigen is not known. A read error may explain this, as a much larger clone is one base away.

TCRdb used MiXCR to reprocess the 5' RACE reads, holding one entry per CDR3 protein. The sample has about 110,000 distinct CDR3 sequences; around 11% are singletons. The clonotype originates from an adult woman who had mild COVID-19 (a few samples of this study predate the infection). Cell type and time point are not known. The sample taken for sequencing was PBMCs or a T cell subset sorted from them (not recorded which). The genes are TRBV28 and TRBJ2-4; D may be TRBD1 (6 bases). The CDR3 DNA reads as TGTGCCAGCAGTTTATTAGCAGGGGTTAATAACATTAAGTACTTC. Translating it yields CASSLLAGVNNIKYF.